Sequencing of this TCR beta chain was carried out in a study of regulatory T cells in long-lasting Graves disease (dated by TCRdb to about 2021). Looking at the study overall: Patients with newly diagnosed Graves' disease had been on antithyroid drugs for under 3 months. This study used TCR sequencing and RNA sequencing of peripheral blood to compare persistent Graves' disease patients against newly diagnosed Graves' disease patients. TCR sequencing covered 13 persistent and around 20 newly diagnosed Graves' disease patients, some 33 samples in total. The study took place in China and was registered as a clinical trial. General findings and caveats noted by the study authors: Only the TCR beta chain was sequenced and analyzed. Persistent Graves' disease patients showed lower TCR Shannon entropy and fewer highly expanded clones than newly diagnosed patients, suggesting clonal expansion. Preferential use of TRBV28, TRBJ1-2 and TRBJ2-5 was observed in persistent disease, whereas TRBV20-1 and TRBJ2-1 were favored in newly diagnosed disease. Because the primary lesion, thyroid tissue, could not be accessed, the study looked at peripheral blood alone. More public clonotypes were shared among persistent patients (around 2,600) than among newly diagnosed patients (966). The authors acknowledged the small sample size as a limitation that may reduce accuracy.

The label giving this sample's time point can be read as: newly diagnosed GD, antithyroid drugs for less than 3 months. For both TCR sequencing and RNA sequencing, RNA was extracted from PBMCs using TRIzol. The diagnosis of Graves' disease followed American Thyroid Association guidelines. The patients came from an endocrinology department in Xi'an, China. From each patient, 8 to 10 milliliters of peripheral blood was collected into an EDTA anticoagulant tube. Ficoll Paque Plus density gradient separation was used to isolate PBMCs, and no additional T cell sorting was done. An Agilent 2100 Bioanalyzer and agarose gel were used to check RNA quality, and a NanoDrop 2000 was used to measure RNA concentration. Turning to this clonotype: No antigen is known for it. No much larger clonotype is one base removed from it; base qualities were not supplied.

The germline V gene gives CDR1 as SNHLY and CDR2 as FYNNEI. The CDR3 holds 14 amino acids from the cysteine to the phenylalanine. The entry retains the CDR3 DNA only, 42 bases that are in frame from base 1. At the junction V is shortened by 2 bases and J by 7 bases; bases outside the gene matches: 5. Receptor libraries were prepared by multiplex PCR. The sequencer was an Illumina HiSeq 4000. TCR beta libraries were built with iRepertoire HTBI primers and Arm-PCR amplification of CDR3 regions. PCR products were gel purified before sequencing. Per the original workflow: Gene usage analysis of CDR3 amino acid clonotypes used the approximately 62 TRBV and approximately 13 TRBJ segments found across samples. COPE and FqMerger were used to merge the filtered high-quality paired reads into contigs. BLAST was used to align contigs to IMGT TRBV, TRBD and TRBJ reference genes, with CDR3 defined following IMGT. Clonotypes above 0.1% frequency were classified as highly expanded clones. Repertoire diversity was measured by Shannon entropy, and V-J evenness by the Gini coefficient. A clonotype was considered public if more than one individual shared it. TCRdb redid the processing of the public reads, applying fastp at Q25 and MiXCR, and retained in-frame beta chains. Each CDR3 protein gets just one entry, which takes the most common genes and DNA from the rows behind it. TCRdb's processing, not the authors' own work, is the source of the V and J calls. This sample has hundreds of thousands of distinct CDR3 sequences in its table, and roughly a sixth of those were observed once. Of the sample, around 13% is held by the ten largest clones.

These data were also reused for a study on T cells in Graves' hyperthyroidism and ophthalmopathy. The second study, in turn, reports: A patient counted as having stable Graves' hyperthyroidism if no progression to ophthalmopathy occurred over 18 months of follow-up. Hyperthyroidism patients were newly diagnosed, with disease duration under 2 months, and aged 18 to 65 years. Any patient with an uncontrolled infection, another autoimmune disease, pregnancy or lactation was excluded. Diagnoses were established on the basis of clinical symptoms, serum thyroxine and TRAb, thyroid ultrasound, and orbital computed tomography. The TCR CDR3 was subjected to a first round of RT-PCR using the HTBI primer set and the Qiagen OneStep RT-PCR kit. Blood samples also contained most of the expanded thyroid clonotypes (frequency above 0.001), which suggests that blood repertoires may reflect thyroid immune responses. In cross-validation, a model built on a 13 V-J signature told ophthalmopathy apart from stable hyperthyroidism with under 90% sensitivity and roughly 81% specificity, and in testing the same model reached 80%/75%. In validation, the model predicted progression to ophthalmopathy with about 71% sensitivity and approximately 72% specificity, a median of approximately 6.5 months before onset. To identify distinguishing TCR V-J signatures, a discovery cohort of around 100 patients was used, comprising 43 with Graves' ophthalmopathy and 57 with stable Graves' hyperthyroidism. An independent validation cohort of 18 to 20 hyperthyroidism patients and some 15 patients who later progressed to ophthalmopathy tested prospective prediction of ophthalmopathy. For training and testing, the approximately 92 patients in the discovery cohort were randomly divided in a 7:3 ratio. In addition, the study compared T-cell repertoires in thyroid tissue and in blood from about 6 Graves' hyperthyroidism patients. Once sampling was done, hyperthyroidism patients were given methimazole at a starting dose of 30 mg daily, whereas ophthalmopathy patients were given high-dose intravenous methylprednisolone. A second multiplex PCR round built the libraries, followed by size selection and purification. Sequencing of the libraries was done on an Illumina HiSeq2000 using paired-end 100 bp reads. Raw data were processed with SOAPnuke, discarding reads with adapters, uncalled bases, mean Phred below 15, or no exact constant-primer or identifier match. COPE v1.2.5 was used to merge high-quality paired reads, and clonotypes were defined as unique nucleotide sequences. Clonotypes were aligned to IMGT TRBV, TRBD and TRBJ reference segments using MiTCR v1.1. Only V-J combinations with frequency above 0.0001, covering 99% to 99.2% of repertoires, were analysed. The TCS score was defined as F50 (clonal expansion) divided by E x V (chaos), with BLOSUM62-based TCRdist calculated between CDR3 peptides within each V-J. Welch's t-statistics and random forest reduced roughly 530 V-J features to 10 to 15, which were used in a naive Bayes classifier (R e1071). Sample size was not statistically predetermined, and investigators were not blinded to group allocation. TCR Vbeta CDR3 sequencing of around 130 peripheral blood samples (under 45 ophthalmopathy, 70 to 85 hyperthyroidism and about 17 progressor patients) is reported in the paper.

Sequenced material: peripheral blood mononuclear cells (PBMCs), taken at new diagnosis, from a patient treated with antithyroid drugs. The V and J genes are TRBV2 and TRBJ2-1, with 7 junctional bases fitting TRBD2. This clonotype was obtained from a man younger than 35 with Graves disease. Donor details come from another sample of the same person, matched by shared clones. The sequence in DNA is TGTGCCAGCAGTGAAACGGGAGGCTGGAATGAGCAGTTCTTC. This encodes CASSETGGWNEQFF.